The T cell receptor beta chain under discussion was sequenced for a study of T-cell memory formation after mild COVID-19. Findings of the study overall: A second wave of clones peaked on day 37, and their SARS-CoV-2 specificity went unconfirmed.

With respect to this clonotype: Its target is not known. At one boundary the junction diverges from the germline segment, which might be a read error.

Constant-segment primers served in 5'RACE that generated TCR alpha and TCR beta cDNA libraries bearing sample barcodes and UMIs. Each CDR3 protein is one row after TCRdb ran MiXCR on the 5' RACE reads. The sample lists 500,000 to 650,000 distinct CDR3 sequences, about a fifth occurring once. CDR3 length: 13 residues. CDR1 and CDR2 (germline): SQVTM, ANQGSEA. The genes are TRBV29-1 and TRBJ1-2, with 9 bases aligning to TRBD1. Sequenced: PBMCs or a T cell subset sorted from them (not recorded which). The receptor's source is an adult woman who had mild COVID-19 (a few samples of this study predate the infection). Cell type and time point are not known. CDR3 in amino acids: CSDEPGQGYGYTF. The DNA for the CDR3 is TGCAGCGATGAACCGGGACAGGGCTATGGCTACACCTTC.